This T cell receptor beta chain stems from a study of T cell changes during pregnancy in multiple sclerosis. Measured with immunoSEQ multiplex PCR; TCRdb has only the in-frame clones, and not every one. The sample has approximately 50,000 clones, 92% seen once. Germline V CDR1 and CDR2: LNHDA, SQIVND (reference sequence). Trimming took 10 bases from V and 0 from J, leaving 12 bases between them. The CDR3 has 13 amino acids. The V and J genes are TRBV19 and TRBJ2-5; D might be TRBD1 (5 bases). This TCR derives from a female donor with multiple sclerosis, enrolled in a pregnancy study. The specimen comprised CD4+ T cells from peripheral blood mononuclear cells, sampled after pregnancy. In nucleotides, the CDR3 is TGTGCCACCCGGCGGACACACCAAGAGACCCAGTACTTC. Amino acid sequence: CATRRTHQETQYF.